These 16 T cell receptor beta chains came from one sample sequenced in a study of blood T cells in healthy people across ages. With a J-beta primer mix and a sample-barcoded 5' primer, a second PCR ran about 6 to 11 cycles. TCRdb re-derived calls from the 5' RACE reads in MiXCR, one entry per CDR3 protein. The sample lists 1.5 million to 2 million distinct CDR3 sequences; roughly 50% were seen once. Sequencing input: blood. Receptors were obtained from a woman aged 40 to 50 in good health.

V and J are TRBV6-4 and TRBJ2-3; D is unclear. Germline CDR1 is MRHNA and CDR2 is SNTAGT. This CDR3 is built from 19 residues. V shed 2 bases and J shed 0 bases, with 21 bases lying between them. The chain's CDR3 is CASSDPRTGPISSTDTQYF. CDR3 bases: TGTGCCAGCAGTGACCCTAGGACCGGACCCATCTCTAGCACAGATACGCAGTATTTT.

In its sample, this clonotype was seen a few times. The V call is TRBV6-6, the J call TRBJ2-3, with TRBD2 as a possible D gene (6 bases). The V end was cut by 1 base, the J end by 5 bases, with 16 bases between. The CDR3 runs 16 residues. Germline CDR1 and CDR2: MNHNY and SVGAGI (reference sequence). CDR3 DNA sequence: TGTGCCAGCAGTTACTTCCGCGGGGAAGGAAAAGATACGCAGTATTTT. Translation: CASSYFRGEGKDTQYF.

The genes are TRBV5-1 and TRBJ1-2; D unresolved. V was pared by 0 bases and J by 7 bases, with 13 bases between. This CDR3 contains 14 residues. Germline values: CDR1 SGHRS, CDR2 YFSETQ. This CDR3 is CASSLDRARGGYTF. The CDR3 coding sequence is TGCGCCAGCAGCTTGGACCGGGCGAGAGGTGGCTACACCTTC.

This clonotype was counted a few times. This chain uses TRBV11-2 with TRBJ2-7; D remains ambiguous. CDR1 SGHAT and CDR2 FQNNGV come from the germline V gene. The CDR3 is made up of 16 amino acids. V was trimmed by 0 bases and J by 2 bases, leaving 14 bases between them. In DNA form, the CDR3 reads TGTGCCAGCAGCTTAGATCCTGTCAGGAGACCCTACGAGCAGTACTTC. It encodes CASSLDPVRRPYEQYF.

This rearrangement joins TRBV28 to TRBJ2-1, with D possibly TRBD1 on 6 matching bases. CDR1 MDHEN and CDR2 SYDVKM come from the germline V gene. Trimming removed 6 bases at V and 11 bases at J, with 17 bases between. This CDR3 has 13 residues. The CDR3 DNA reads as TGTGCCAGCAGCCGGCGGACAGAACCCCAGCAGTTCTTC. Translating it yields CASSRRTEPQQFF.

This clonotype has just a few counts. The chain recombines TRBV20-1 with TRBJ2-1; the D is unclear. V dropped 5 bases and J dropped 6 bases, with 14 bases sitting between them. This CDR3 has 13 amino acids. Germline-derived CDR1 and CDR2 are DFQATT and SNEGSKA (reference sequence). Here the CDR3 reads CSAALSWGNEQFF. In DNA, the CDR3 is TGCAGTGCTGCACTCTCCTGGGGCAATGAGCAGTTCTTC.

CDR3: CASSPRVYGGPKNIQYF. As DNA, the CDR3 is TGTGCCAGCAGTCCCAGGGTGTATGGGGGCCCGAAAAACATTCAGTACTTC. The gene calls are TRBV3-1 and TRBJ2-4, with D perhaps matching TRBD1 (6 bases). CDR3 length equals 17 residues. Trimming took off 6 bases at V and 4 bases at J, with 22 bases between the two ends. In germline, CDR1 is LGHDT, CDR2 YNNKEL (reference sequence). Full variable domain (remainder filled in from reference TRBV3-1 and TRBJ2-4): DTAVSQTPKYLVTQMGNDKSIKCEQNLGHDTMYWYKQDSKKFLKIMFSYNNKELIINETVPNRFSPKSPDKAHLNLHINSLELGDSAVYFCASSPRVYGGPKNIQYFGAGTRLSVL.

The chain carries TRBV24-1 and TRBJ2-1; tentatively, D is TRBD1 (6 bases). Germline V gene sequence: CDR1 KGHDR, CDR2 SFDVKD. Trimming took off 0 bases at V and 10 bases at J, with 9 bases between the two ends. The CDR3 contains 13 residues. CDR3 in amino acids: CATSDLLRGEQFF. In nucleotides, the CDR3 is TGTGCCACCAGTGATTTGTTGAGGGGGGAGCAGTTCTTC.

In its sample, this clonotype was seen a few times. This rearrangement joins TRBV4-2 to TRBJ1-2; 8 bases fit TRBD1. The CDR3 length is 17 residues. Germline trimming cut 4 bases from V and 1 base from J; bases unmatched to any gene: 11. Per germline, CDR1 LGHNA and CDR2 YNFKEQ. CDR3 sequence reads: CASSLRGTGALNYGYTF. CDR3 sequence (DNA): TGTGCCAGCAGCCTACGCGGGACAGGAGCTCTTAACTATGGCTACACCTTC.

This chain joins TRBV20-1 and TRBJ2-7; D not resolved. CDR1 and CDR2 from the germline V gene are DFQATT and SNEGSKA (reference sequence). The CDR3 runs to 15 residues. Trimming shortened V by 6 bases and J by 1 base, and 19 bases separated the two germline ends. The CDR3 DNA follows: TGCAGTGCCTTTGTGGGAAGGACGGTATCCTACGAGCAGTACTTC. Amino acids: CSAFVGRTVSYEQYF.

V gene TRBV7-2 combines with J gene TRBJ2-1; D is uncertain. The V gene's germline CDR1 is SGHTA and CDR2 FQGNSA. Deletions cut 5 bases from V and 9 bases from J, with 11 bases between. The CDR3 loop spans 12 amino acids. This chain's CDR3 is CASSHDVGEQFF. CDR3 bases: TGTGCCAGCAGCCATGATGTTGGTGAGCAGTTCTTC.

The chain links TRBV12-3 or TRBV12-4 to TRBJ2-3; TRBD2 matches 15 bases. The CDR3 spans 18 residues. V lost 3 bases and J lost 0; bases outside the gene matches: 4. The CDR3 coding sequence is TGTGCCAGCAGTTTGGGGACTAGCGGGGGGAGGAGCACAGATACGCAGTATTTT. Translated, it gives CASSLGTSGGRSTDTQYF.

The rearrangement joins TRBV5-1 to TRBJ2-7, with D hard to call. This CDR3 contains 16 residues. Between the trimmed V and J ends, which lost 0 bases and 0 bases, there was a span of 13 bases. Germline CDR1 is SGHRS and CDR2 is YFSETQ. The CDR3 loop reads CASSLEPGPSSYEQYF. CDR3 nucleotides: TGCGCCAGCAGCTTGGAGCCGGGCCCAAGCTCCTACGAGCAGTACTTC.

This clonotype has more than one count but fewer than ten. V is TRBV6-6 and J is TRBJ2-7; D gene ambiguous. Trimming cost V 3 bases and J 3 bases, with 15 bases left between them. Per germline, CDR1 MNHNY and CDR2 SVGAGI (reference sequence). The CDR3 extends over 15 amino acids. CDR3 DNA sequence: TGTGCCAGCAGTTATCCGGGCCCCTCAAGCTACGAGCAGTACTTC. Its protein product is CASSYPGPSSYEQYF.

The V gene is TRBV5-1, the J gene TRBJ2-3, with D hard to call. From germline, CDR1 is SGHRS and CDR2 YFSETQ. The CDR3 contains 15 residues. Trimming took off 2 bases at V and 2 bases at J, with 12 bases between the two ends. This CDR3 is CASSFNLGATDTQYF. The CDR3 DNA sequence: TGCGCCAGCAGCTTCAACCTGGGCGCCACAGATACGCAGTATTTT.

CDR3 coding DNA: TGTGCCATCAGTGCTGACGGGGGGTCTAGCACAGATACGCAGTATTTT. Its protein product is CAISADGGSSTDTQYF. This chain uses TRBV10-3 with TRBJ2-3, with TRBD2 identical over 7 bases. Germline CDR1 is ENHRY and CDR2 is SYGVKD. V gave up 4 bases and J gave up 0 bases; unmatched junction bases: 7. This CDR3 has 16 residues.